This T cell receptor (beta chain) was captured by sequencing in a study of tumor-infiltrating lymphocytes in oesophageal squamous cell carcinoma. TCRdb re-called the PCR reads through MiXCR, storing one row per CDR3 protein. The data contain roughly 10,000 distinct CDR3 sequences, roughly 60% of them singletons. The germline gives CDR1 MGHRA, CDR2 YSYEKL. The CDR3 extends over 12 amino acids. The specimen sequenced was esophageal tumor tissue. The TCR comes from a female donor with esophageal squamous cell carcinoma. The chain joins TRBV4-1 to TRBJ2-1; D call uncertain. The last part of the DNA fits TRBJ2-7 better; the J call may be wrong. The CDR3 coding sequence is TGCGCCAGCAGCCAAGAGTCGAGTGAGCAGTACTTC. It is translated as CASSQESSEQYF.